This TCR beta chain was captured in a study of T-cell reconstitution after alpha-beta-depleted transplantation in children. The length of the CDR3 is 20 residues. The ends were cut back, 3 bases at V and 2 bases at J, with 26 bases in the middle. Unique molecular identifiers were incorporated into the prepared TCRbeta library. Via MiXCR, TCRdb re-called the PCR reads, giving one row per CDR3 protein. The sample records about 72,000 distinct CDR3 sequences, about 7.3% being singletons. Material: PBMCs from the stem cell graft donor, obtained from the stem cell graft. The chain employs TRBV7-1 and TRBJ1-3, with a possible D match to TRBD1 (6 bases). TRBV7-1 is an ORF, with its function uncertain. This clonotype was sampled from a human donor who donated a stem cell graft to a child with acute lymphoblastic leukemia. In DNA form, the CDR3 reads TGTGCCAGCAGCTCCGAGAGAGGGGGGCGAACAATGCAACCTGGAAACACCATATATTTT. Translated: CASSSERGGRTMQPGNTIYF.